A single sample gave rise to the 2 T cell receptor beta chains below, sequenced in a study of control samples from healthy donors and cancer patients. Sequenced by immunoSEQ multiplex PCR; TCRdb stores in-frame clones only, minus some. The sample contains around 100,000 clones, 85% to 90% of which appear only once. The specimen was blood. The receptors here all came from a man aged 30 to 39 in good health.

In DNA, the CDR3 is TGTGCCAGCAGCTCCCAAGAGACCCAGTACTTC. It yields the protein CASSSQETQYF. The chain employs TRBV5-6 and TRBJ2-5, with D unclear. Trimming cost V 3 bases and J 1 base, with 1 base left between them. The CDR3 consists of 11 residues. Germline V gives CDR1 SGHDT, CDR2 YYEEEE.

This chain connects TRBV11-2 to TRBJ2-5, with a weak D call TRBD1 (5 bases). CDR1 and CDR2 (germline): SGHAT, FQNNGV. Between the trimmed V and J ends, which lost 1 base and 1 base, there was a span of 16 bases. There are 17 residues in the CDR3. The CDR3 here is CASSLGSRSGFQETQYF. The CDR3 DNA reads TGTGCCAGCAGCTTAGGTTCGCGCTCAGGGTTCCAAGAGACCCAGTACTTC.